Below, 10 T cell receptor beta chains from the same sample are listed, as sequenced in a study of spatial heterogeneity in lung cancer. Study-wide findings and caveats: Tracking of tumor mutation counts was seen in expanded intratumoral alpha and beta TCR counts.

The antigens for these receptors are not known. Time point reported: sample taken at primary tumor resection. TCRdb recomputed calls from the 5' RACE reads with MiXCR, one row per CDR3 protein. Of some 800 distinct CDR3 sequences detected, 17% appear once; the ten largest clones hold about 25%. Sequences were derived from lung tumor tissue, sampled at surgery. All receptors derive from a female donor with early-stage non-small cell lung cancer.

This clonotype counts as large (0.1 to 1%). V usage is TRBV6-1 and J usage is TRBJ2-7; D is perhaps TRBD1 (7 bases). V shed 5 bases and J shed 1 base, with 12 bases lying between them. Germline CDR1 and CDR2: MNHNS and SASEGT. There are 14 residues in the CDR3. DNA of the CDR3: TGTGCCAGCAGTCCAGGGGGGAGATCCTACGAGCAGTACGTC. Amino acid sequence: CASSPGGRSYEQYV.

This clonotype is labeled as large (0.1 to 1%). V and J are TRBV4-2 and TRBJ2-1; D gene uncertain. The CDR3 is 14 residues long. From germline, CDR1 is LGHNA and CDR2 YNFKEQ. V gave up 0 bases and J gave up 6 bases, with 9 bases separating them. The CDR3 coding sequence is TGTGCCAGCAGCCAAGATTTCCGGATCAATGAGCAGTTCTTC. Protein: CASSQDFRINEQFF.

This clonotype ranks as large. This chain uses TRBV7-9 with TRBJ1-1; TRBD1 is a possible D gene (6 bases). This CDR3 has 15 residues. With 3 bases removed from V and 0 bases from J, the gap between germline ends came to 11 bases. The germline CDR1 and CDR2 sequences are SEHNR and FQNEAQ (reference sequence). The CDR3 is CASSFGTSMNTEAFF. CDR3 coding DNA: TGTGCCAGCAGCTTCGGGACATCGATGAACACTGAAGCTTTCTTT.

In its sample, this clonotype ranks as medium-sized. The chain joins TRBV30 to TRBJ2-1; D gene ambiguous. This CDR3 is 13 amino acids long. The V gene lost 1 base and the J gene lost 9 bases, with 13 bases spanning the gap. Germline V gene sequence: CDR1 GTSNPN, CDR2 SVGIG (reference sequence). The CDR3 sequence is CAWSALPGPEQFF. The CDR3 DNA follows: TGTGCCTGGAGTGCGCTGCCCGGGCCTGAGCAGTTCTTC.

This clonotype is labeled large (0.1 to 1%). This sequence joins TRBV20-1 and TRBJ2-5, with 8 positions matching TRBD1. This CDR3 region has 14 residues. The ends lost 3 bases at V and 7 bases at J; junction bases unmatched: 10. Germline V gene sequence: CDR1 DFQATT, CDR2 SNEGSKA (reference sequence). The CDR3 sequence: CSASDGQGPRTQYF. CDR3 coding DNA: TGCAGTGCTAGTGACGGACAGGGCCCCCGGACCCAGTACTTC.

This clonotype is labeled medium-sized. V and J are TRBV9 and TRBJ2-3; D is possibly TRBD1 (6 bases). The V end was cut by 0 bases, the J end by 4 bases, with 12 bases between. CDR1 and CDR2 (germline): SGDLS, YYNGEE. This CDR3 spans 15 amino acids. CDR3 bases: TGTGCCAGCAGCGTAGCAGGCAGGGGAGCAGATACGCAGTATTTT. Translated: CASSVAGRGADTQYF.

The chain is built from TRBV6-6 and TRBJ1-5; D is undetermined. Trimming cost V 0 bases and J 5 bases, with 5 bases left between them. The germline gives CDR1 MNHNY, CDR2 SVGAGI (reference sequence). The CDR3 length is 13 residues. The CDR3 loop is CASSYSGDQPQHF. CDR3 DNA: TGTGCCAGCAGTTACTCGGGAGATCAGCCCCAGCATTTT.

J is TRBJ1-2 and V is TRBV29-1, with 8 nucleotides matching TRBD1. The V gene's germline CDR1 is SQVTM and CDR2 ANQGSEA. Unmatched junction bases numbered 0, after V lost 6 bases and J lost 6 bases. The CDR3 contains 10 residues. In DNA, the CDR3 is TGCAGCGTGGACAGGGATGGCTACACCTTC. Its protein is CSVDRDGYTF.

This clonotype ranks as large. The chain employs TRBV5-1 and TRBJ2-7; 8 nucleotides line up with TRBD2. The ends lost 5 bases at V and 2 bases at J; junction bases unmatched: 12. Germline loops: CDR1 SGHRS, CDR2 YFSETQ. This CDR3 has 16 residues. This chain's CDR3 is CASSIGAGAGTYEQYF. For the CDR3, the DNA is TGCGCCAGCAGTATTGGAGCGGGAGCAGGGACCTACGAGCAGTACTTC.

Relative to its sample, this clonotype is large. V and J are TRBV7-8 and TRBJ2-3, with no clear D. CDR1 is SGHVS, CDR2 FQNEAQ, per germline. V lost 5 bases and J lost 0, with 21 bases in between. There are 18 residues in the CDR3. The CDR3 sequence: CASSTKDPAKGSTDTQYF. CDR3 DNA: TGTGCCAGCAGCACCAAAGACCCAGCGAAGGGTAGCACAGATACGCAGTATTTT. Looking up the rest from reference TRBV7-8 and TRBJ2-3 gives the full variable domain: GAGVSQSPRYKVAKRGQDVALRCDPISGHVSLFWYQQALGQGPEFLTYFQNEAQLDKSGLPSDRFFAERPEGSVSTLKIQRTQQEDSAVYLCASSTKDPAKGSTDTQYFGPGTRLTVL.